This T cell receptor beta chain derives from a study of blood T cells in healthy people across ages. Germline V gives CDR1 SGHRS, CDR2 YFSETQ. Trimming stripped 2 bases from V and 1 base from J, with 13 bases between. The CDR3 totals 16 residues. It was with a sample-barcoded 5' primer and a J-beta primer mix that a second PCR of roughly 7 to 11 cycles was run. TCRdb re-called the 5' RACE reads with MiXCR, one entry per CDR3 protein. Of approximately 800,000 distinct CDR3 sequences listed, under 30% are singletons. These records were also assigned to another study, of T cells of mothers and their children.

This receptor was identified in a boy aged 5-17 years in good health. The specimen was blood. This chain uses TRBV5-1 with TRBJ2-1; D may be TRBD2 (6 bases). For the CDR3, the DNA is TGCGCCAGCAGCTTCCAACCTGGGGGGTCCTACAATGAGCAGTTCTTC. It specifies CASSFQPGGSYNEQFF.